This TCR beta chain was captured by sequencing in a study of control samples from healthy donors and cancer patients. Data came from immunoSEQ multiplex PCR; TCRdb stores just in-frame clones and leaves some out. The sample contains 70,000 to 80,000 clones, around 90% of which appear only once. This CDR3 is built from 14 residues. V lost 4 bases and J lost 4, with 14 bases in between. Germline assignment: CDR1 MDHEN and CDR2 SYDVKM. The chain has TRBV28 and TRBJ2-7; weak D call: TRBD1 (5 bases). Sequenced sample: PBMCs. The source of this sequence is a woman in her fifties or sixties with colorectal cancer. The CDR3 reads CASSSSRVSYEQYV. In DNA form, the CDR3 reads TGTGCCAGCAGTTCCTCCAGGGTTTCGTACGAGCAGTACGTC.